Below, one T cell receptor beta chain is given with its context. Its antigen specificity is not known. No much larger clone is present one base from it, and per-base qualities are unavailable. V is cut back by 0 bases and J by 7 bases, with 5 bases in the junction unmatched. CDR1 and CDR2 were assigned from the germline V gene as SGDLS and YYNGEE. Its CDR3 holds 16 amino acids, cysteine through phenylalanine. Only the CDR3 DNA is retained, 48 bases long and in frame from the first base. These data belong to a study of PD-L1 blockade in urothelial cancer (TCRdb year 2017). Background on the whole study: Every patient began therapy in 2014 and was given atezolizumab 1,200 mg intravenously every 3 weeks. About 90% of the 29 patients were identified as males with urothelial cancer of bladder origin, and a prior smoking history was reported by 18 of 29 patients. An ECOG performance status of 0 or 1 was recorded for the patients, and 0 to 3 prior chemotherapy regimens had been received by the patients. Blood samples were analyzed at 3 weeks after treatment start (second dose) and at 6 weeks after treatment start. A median of around 150,000 T cells and fewer than 85,000 unique TCRs was obtained from blood samples, and a median clonality of roughly 0.082 was observed. The study, an exploratory multi-omic analysis, examined somatic, immune and clinical correlates of response to PD-L1 blockade with atezolizumab in urothelial cancer. Pretreatment tumor samples, along with matched peripheral blood serially collected before and after atezolizumab treatment, were subjected to TCR sequencing. Durable clinical benefit was defined as progression-free survival longer than 6 months, and TCR features were also tested against progression-free and overall survival. Whole exome sequencing and RNA sequencing of pretreatment tumors were performed alongside TCR sequencing in the same patients. About 10 patients achieved durable clinical benefit and around 19 did not. Pretreatment blood TCR-seq was available for under 35 patients, at least one posttreatment blood collection was obtained for about 24 patients, and tumor TCR-seq was available for about 24 patients. Study-wide findings and limitations: At 3 weeks after the start of treatment, tumor-associated TCR clones in peripheral blood had expanded more in patients with durable benefit (n ≈ 24, p = 0.022). Because the sample size was small (n ≈ 28) and many of the analyses were exploratory, the results are meant to be hypothesis-generating. Improved progression-free and overall survival was found to be associated with pretreatment peripheral blood TCR clonality below the median.

Each PCR received spiked-in synthetic TCR analog templates so that absolute template abundance could be estimated from read counts. Using the immunoSEQ assay, TCRbeta CDR3 regions were amplified from genomic DNA with bias-controlled V and J gene primers. Sequencing of rearranged TCRbeta segments was performed at approximately 20X coverage. The source study handled its data this way. Sequencing errors were corrected by clustering and CDR3s were annotated against IMGT to assign V, D and J genes. Downstream analyses used only productive TCRbeta rearrangements and left out out-of-frame or stop-codon sequences. To compute clonality, Shannon entropy was normalized by the log of the number of unique productive sequences and then subtracted from one. Clones differing between time points or between blood and tumor were identified by Fisher's exact test with Benjamini-Hochberg correction at adjusted p below 0.01. TCRdb obtained this table from immuneACCESS and retained in-frame rearrangements with V and J assigned. These tables miss some clones; where compared with another copy, unresolved V genes account for less than half of the shortfall, and the remainder is unexplained. That table gives V, J and clone size, and the DNA gave D and trimming. For this sample the table gives roughly 50,000 clones, of which 70% to 90% were detected only once. The top ten clonotypes cover 6% to 9% of the sample.

The cohort included about 30 patients with locally advanced or metastatic urothelial carcinoma who were treated at Memorial Sloan Kettering on a trial protocol. Peripheral blood mononuclear cells were collected pretreatment and during treatment, with between 1 and 8 total time points per patient. The Qiagen DNeasy Blood extraction kit was used to purify genomic DNA from total PBMCs and tumor samples. PBMCs were collected pretreatment and during treatment, and were isolated and stored as previously described. This receptor was taken from a man in his fifties or sixties with urothelial cancer. The input for sequencing was PBMCs, taken around atezolizumab (anti-PD-L1) treatment. The chain uses TRBV9 and TRBJ2-2; TRBD1 agrees with 11 junctional bases. DNA sequence: TGTGCCAGCAGCGTAGGGACAGGGGGCCCCTACGGGGAGCTGTTTTTT. It encodes CASSVGTGGPYGELFF.